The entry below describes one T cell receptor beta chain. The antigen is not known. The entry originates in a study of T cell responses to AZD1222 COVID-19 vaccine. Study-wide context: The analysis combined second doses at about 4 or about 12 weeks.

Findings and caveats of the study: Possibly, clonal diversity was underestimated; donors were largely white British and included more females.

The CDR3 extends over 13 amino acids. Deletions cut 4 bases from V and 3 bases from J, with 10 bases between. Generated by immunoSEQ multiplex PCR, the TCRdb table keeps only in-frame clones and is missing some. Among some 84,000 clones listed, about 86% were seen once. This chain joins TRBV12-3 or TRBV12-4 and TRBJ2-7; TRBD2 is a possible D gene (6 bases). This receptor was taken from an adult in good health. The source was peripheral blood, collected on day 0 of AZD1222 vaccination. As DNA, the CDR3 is TGTGCCAGCAGTTCCCAGGGACTCTACGAGCAGTACTTC. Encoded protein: CASSSQGLYEQYF.